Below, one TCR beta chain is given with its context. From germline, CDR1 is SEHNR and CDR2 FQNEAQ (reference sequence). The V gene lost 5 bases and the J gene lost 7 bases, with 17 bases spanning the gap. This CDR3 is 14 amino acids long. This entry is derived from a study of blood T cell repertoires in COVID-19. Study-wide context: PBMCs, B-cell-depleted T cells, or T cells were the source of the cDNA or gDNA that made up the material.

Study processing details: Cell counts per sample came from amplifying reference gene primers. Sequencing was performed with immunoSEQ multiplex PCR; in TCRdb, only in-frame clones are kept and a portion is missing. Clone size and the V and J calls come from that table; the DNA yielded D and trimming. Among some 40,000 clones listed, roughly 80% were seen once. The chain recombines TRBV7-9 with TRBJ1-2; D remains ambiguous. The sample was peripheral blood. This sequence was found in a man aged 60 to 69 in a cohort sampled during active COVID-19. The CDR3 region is CASSPTGEVRGYTF. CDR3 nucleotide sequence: TGTGCCAGCAGCCCCACTGGGGAGGTTCGTGGCTACACCTTC. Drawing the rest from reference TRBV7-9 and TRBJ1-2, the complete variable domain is DTGVSQNPRHKITKRGQNVTFRCDPISEHNRLYWYRQTLGQGPEFLTYFQNEAQLEKSRLLSDRFSAERPKGSFSTLEIQRTEQGDSAMYLCASSPTGEVRGYTFGSGTRLTVV.